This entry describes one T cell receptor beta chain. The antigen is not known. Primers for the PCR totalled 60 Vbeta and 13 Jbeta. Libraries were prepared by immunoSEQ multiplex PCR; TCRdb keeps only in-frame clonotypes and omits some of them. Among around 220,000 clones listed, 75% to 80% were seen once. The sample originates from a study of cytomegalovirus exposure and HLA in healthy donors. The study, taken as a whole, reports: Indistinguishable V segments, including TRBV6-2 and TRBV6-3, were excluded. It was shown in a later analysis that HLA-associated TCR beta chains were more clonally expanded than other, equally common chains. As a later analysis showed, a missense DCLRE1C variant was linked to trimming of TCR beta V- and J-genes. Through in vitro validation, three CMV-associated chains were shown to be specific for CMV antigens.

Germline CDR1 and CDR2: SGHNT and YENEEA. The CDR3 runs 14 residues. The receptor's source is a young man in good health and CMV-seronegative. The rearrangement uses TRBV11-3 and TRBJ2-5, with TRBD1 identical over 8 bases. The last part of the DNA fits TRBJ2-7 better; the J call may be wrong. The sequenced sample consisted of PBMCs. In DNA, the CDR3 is TGTGCCAGCAGCTCGACAGGGGTGGCCTACGAGCAGTACTTC. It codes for CASSSTGVAYEQYF.